This T cell receptor (beta chain) was retrieved from a study of blood T cell repertoires in COVID-19. Germline CDR1 and CDR2: SQVTM and ANQGSEA. The V gene end was trimmed by 6 bases and the J gene end by 4 bases; junction bases not matched to a gene: 9. The CDR3 extends over 15 amino acids. Per the original data handling: The authors estimated nucleated cell counts from reference gene primer amplification. The table came from immunoSEQ multiplex PCR; TCRdb's copy has only in-frame clones and leaves some out. From that table come the V and J calls and clone size; the DNA was used to work out D and trimming. Counted here are under 200,000 clones, around 82% occurring once; the ten biggest clones make up about 5%. Participant-reported clinical history was the basis for cohort assignment.

The sample consisted of PBMCs or T cells enriched from blood (not recorded which). The clonotype was recovered from an older woman with acute COVID-19. The rearrangement joins TRBV29-1 to TRBJ2-2; 9 bases map to TRBD2. Here the CDR3 DNA reads TGCAGCGTCGATGGGATTAGCGGGGGCACCGGGGAGCTGTTTTTT. Its translation: CSVDGISGGTGELFF.